This entry lists 9 T cell receptor beta chains sequenced from one sample in a study of graft-versus-host responses after intestinal transplantation. The repertoire was sequenced with immunoSEQ multiplex PCR; TCRdb's copy has only in-frame clones and lacks some. The table shows 6,000 to 8,000 clones, with approximately 83% occurring only once. Graft-derived tissue was subjected to processing to liberate intraepithelial and lamina propria lymphocytes. Here the sequenced sample was ileum tissue, taken 300 to 310 days after intestinal transplant. The receptors shown here come from a human patient who received an intestinal transplant, so some T cells may come from the graft donor.

The chain is built from TRBV6-5 and TRBJ2-5; TRBD2 matches 12 bases. Germline V lookup: CDR1 MNHEY, CDR2 SVGAGI. The CDR3 has 15 amino acids. The junction had 8 bases not matched to a gene; V was cut back by 7 bases and J by 5 bases. CDR3 sequence (DNA): TGTGCCAGCAAATGGGCTAGCGGGAGGGAGGAGACCCAGTACTTC. Its protein product is CASKWASGREETQYF.

The gene calls are TRBV21-1 and TRBJ2-5; the DNA was not compared with TRBD1, the D call given in the table. TRBV21-1 is an annotated pseudogene. The CDR3 sequence is 13 residues long. The CDR3 region is CASSNRRGETQYF. As DNA, the CDR3 is TGTGCCAGCAGCAATCGTAGGGGAGAGACCCAGTACTTC.

The rearrangement links TRBV9 to TRBJ2-1, with D perhaps TRBD2 (6 bases). Germline assignment: CDR1 SGDLS and CDR2 YYNGEE. Trimming left V 4 bases short and J 2 bases short, with 16 bases between. There are 16 residues in the CDR3. The CDR3 loop is CASSHPGLSAYNEQFF. CDR3 DNA sequence: TGTGCCAGCAGCCACCCGGGACTTTCCGCCTACAATGAGCAGTTCTTC.

The chain is built from TRBV4-1 and TRBJ1-4; TRBD1 agrees at 7 bases. Germline CDR1 MGHRA, CDR2 YSYEKL. This CDR3 has 17 amino acids. Germline trimming cut 4 bases from V and 0 bases from J; bases unmatched to any gene: 8. The CDR3 region is CASSPGGVGATNEKLFF. The CDR3 bases are TGCGCCAGCAGCCCAGGGGGGGTAGGAGCAACTAATGAAAAACTGTTTTTT.

The chain uses TRBV6-5 and TRBJ2-3, with 7 bases fitting TRBD2. The CDR3 covers 15 residues. Per germline, CDR1 MNHEY and CDR2 SVGAGI. Germline trimming cut 11 bases from V and 3 bases from J; bases unmatched to any gene: 14. CDR3 DNA sequence: TGTGCCGTCTTAGGCCGGACTAGAGGTACAGATACGCAGTATTTT. It translates to CAVLGRTRGTDTQYF.

The chain uses TRBV7-2 and TRBJ2-1; D remains ambiguous. V was shortened by 2 bases and J by 0 bases, with 8 bases between the two germline ends. Germline CDR1 reads SGHTA; CDR2 reads FQGNSA. CDR3 size: 15 residues. CDR3 DNA: TGTGCCAGCAGCTTAAGAGTAAGCTCCTACAATGAGCAGTTCTTC. Encoded protein: CASSLRVSSYNEQFF.

This clone was seen just once. This chain connects TRBV6-1 to TRBJ2-5, with 8 bases fitting TRBD2. This CDR3 has 15 amino acids. Germline values: CDR1 MNHNS, CDR2 SASEGT. With 2 bases clipped from V and 2 bases from J, the junction kept 4 bases outside the gene matches. In DNA, the CDR3 is TGTGCCAGCAGTGAACTAGCGGGTACACAAGAGACCCAGTACTTC. This encodes CASSELAGTQETQYF.

This clone was seen a few times. V is TRBV2 and J is TRBJ2-1; TRBD1 matches at 10 bases. The CDR3 contains 12 residues. V gave up 10 bases and J gave up 7 bases; unmatched junction bases: 4. Per the germline V gene, CDR1 is SNHLY and CDR2 is FYNNEI. This CDR3 is CATPGQGNEQFF. In nucleotides, the CDR3 is TGTGCCACCCCGGGACAGGGGAATGAGCAGTTCTTC.

The rearrangement joins TRBV6-1 to TRBJ1-5; possible D gene TRBD1, 5 bases. V lost 8 bases, J lost 0 bases, and 11 bases lay in between. CDR3 length equals 14 residues. Germline CDR1 reads MNHNS; CDR2 reads SASEGT. The CDR3 sequence is CASGGMDSNQPQHF. The CDR3 DNA reads TGTGCCAGCGGGGGTATGGATAGCAATCAGCCCCAGCATTTT.